This entry lists 11 T cell receptor beta chains sequenced from one sample in a study of blood T cell repertoires in COVID-19. The method was immunoSEQ multiplex PCR; TCRdb's version includes in-frame clones alone and lacks a portion of them. Here the sample spans 250,000 to 400,000 clones, 75% to 90% being singletons. Sequencing was done on a sample of PBMCs or T cells enriched from blood (not recorded which). These receptors were obtained from a woman aged 25 to 39 who had been exposed to COVID-19.

The chain employs TRBV3-1 (or the pseudogene TRBV3-2) and TRBJ1-3, with D perhaps matching TRBD1 (6 bases). CDR1 and CDR2 (germline): LGHDT, YNNKEL (reference sequence). The CDR3 is 16 residues long. Between the trimmed V and J ends, which lost 4 bases and 0 bases, there was a span of 13 bases. DNA of the CDR3: TGTGCCAGCAGCCCACAGGGTCCCCTCTCTGGAAACACCATATATTTT. Protein product: CASSPQGPLSGNTIYF.

The rearrangement uses TRBV19 and TRBJ1-4, with 10 bases identical to TRBD1. CDR3 length: 18 residues. V shed 5 bases and J 2 bases; nucleotides not matched to a gene: 11. Germline loops: CDR1 LNHDA, CDR2 SQIVND (reference sequence). CDR3 DNA: TGTGCCAGTAGTCCCCGGACAGGGGGGGTTGGGACTAATGAAAAACTGTTTTTT. Its translation: CASSPRTGGVGTNEKLFF.

The CDR3 sequence: CASSRGAGGQSSYEQYF. The CDR3, as DNA: TGCGCCAGCAGCCGGGGAGCGGGGGGCCAAAGCTCCTACGAGCAGTACTTC. The rearrangement links TRBV5-1 to TRBJ2-7, with 9 bases lining up with TRBD2. Losses at the gene ends were 4 bases for V and 0 bases for J; bases not matched to a gene: 11. From germline, CDR1 is SGHRS and CDR2 YFSETQ. The CDR3 runs 17 residues.

V is TRBV28 and J is TRBJ2-7, with TRBD1 as a possible D gene (6 bases). Trimming took 7 bases from V and 6 from J, leaving 19 bases between them. Germline loops: CDR1 MDHEN, CDR2 SYDVKM. The CDR3 consists of 14 residues. The chain's CDR3 is CASTPGVSRREQYF. CDR3 nucleotides: TGTGCCAGCACTCCAGGGGTCTCAAGGCGCGAGCAGTACTTC.

The J gene is TRBJ1-1, the V gene TRBV7-9; no reliable D call. Germline V gene sequence: CDR1 SEHNR, CDR2 FQNEAQ (reference sequence). Trimming left V 4 bases short and J 0 bases short, with 12 bases between. The CDR3 has 15 residues. Here the CDR3 DNA reads TGTGCCAGCAGCTCCGGAGTAGTTTTGAACACTGAAGCTTTCTTT. It codes for CASSSGVVLNTEAFF.

The rearrangement uses TRBV30 and TRBJ1-5, with TRBD1 matching 9 bases. V shed 4 bases, J shed 5 bases, and the junction held 6 bases outside the gene matches. In germline, CDR1 is GTSNPN, CDR2 SVGIG (reference sequence). The CDR3 is 14 amino acids. As DNA, the CDR3 is TGTGCCTGGAACCAGGACAGGGGCTATCAGCCCCAGCATTTT. The encoded protein is CAWNQDRGYQPQHF.

The CDR3 sequence: CAIRTGTANTEAFF. The CDR3, as DNA: TGTGCCATCAGGACCGGGACAGCGAACACTGAAGCTTTCTTT. The chain carries TRBV10-3 and TRBJ1-1, with 7 bases aligning to TRBD1. Per germline, CDR1 ENHRY and CDR2 SYGVKD. The CDR3 contains 14 residues. V shed 6 bases, J shed 1 base, and the junction held 5 bases outside the gene matches.

The rearrangement links TRBV11-1 to TRBJ2-4; D gene uncertain. Trimming took off 1 base at V and 10 bases at J, with 5 bases between the two ends. There are 11 residues in the CDR3. Per the germline V gene, CDR1 is SGHAT and CDR2 is FQDESV (reference sequence). The DNA for the CDR3 is TGTGCCAGCAGCTTAGTCGGTATTCAGTACTTC. It specifies CASSLVGIQYF.

The rearrangement joins TRBV2 to TRBJ2-1, with D tentatively TRBD2 (6 bases). Deletions cut 4 bases from V and 0 bases from J, with 13 bases between. This CDR3 has 16 amino acids. Germline loops: CDR1 SNHLY, CDR2 FYNNEI. The CDR3 loop is CASSAFAGRSYNEQFF. CDR3 sequence (DNA): TGTGCCAGCAGTGCCTTCGCGGGGCGCTCCTACAATGAGCAGTTCTTC.

The chain carries TRBV4-3 and TRBJ2-1; TRBD2 matches 8 bases. In germline, CDR1 is LGHNA, CDR2 YSLEER. The CDR3 extends over 16 amino acids. V shed 1 base, J shed 4 bases, and the junction held 6 bases outside the gene matches. The CDR3 DNA reads as TGCGCCAGCAGCCAAGGCCCAGCGGGGGAGTACAATGAGCAGTTCTTC. It codes for CASSQGPAGEYNEQFF.

The CDR3 region is CASSVGQGESYNEQFF. Written as DNA, the CDR3 is TGTGCCAGCAGCGTAGGACAGGGGGAATCCTACAATGAGCAGTTCTTC. This chain links TRBV9 with TRBJ2-1, with 9 bases lining up with TRBD1. The length of the CDR3 is 16 residues. The junction had 2 bases not matched to a gene; V was cut back by 0 bases and J by 1 base. The germline V gene encodes CDR1 SGDLS and CDR2 YYNGEE.